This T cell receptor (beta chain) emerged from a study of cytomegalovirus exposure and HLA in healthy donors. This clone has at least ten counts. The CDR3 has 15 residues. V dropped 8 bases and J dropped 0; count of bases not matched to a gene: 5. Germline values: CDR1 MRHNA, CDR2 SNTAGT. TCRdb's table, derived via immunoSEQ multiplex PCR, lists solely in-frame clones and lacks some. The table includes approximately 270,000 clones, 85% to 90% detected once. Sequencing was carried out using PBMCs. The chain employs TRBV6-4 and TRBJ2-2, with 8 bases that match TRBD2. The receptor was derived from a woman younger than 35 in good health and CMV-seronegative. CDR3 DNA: TGTGCCAGCGGAAGGCGGGGGGCGAACACCGGGGAGCTGTTTTTT. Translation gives CASGRRGANTGELFF.